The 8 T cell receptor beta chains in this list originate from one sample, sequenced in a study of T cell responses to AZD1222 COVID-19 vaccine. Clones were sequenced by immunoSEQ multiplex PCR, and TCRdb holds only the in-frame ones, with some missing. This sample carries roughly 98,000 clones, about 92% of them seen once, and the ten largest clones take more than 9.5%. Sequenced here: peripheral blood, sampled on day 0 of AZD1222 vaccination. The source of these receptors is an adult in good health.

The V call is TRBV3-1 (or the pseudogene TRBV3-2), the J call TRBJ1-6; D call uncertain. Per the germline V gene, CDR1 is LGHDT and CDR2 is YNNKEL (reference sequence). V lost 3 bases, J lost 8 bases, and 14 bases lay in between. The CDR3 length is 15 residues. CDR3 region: CASSQALSDYSPLHF. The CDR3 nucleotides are TGTGCCAGCAGCCAGGCCTTATCAGACTATTCACCCCTCCACTTT.

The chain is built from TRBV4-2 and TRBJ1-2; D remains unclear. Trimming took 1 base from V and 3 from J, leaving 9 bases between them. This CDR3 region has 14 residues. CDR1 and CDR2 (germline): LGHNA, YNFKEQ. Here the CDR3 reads CASSQVGQHYGYTF. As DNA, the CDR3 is TGTGCCAGCAGCCAAGTTGGGCAGCACTATGGCTACACCTTC.

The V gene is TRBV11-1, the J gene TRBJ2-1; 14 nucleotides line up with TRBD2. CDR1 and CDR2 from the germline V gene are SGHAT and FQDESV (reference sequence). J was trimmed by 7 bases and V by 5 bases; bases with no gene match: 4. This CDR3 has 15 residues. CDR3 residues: CASSPGTSGRNEQFF. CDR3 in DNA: TGTGCCAGCAGCCCCGGGACTAGCGGGAGAAATGAGCAGTTCTTC.

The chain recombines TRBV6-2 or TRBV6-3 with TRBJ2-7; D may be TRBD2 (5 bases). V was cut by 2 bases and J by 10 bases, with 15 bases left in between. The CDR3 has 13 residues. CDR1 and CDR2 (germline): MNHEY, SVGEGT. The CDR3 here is CASSYGPNGGQYF. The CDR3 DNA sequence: TGTGCCAGCAGTTACGGCCCGAACGGAGGACAGTACTTC.

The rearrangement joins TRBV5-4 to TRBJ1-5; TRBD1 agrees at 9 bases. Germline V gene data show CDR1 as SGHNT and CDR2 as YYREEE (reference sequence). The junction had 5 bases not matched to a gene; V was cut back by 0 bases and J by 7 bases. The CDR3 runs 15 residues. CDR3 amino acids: CASSLDRGLMQPQHF. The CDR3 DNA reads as TGTGCCAGCAGCTTGGACAGGGGGCTGATGCAGCCCCAGCATTTT.

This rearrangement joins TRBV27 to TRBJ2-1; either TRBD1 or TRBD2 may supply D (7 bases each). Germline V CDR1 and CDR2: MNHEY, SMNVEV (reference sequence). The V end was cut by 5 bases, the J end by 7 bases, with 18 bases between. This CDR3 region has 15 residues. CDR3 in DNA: TGTGCCAGCAGTCCTCAGGGGGGGGCGATTAATGAGCAGTTCTTC. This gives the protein CASSPQGGAINEQFF.

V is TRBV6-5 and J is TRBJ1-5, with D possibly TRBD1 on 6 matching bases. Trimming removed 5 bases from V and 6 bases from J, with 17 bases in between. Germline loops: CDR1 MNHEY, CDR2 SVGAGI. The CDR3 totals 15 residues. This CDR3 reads CASSPVRGASQPQHF. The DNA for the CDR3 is TGTGCCAGCAGTCCCGTGCGGGGGGCAAGTCAGCCCCAGCATTTT.

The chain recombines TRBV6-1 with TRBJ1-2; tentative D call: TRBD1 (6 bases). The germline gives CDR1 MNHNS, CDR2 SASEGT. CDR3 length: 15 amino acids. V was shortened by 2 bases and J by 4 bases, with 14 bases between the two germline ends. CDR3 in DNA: TGTGCCAGCAGTGAATCCCGGGGGGGGCCCTATGGCTACACCTTC. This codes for CASSESRGGPYGYTF.